These T cell receptor beta chains were read from a single sample in a study of OX40 agonist ivuxolimab in advanced cancers. Assay used: immunoSEQ multiplex PCR; TCRdb lists only in-frame clones, some missing. The sample holds approximately 97,000 clones, 86% seen once. The sample here was CD4+ or CD8+ T cells sorted from blood, taken in a trial of the OX40 agonist ivuxolimab. The source of these receptors is an adult with an advanced solid tumor such as melanoma, head and neck, liver or kidney cancer. Both conserved end residues are part of each CDR3. Fields, in order: J gene, V gene, D gene, clone size, CDR3 protein, CDR3 DNA. A D gene is named only where the DNA matches it firmly. Size values are once, few and many counts, or a class for expanded clones, and some rows have none.

>TRBJ2-7|TRBV11-2|NA|NA
CASSHKRTNAYEQYF
TGTGCCAGCAGCCACAAAAGGACTAACGCCTACGAGCAGTACTTC
>TRBJ1-2|TRBV10-2|TRBD1|NA
CASTTYGTGTLGYTF
TGCGCCAGCACAACTTATGGGACAGGGACGCTCGGCTACACCTTC
>TRBJ1-3|TRBV10-2|NA|NA
CASSSGNTIYF
TGCGCCAGCAGCTCTGGAAACACCATATATTTT
>TRBJ2-1|TRBV6-4|NA|NA
CASSLSSRSSYNEQFF
TGTGCCAGCAGTCTTTCCAGTCGTAGCTCCTACAATGAGCAGTTCTTC
>TRBJ2-7|TRBV6-6|NA|many
CASSYRGGEQYF
TGTGCCAGCAGTTACAGGGGTGGCGAGCAGTACTTC
>TRBJ2-7|TRBV6-1|NA|NA
CASRGTEGGYEQYF
TGTGCCAGCAGGGGGACCGAAGGGGGCTACGAGCAGTACTTC
>TRBJ2-5|TRBV13|NA|NA
CASSPRVGETQYF
TGTGCCAGCAGCCCCAGGGTGGGTGAGACCCAGTACTTC
>TRBJ2-1|TRBV27|NA|NA
CASSLKGPSYNEQFF
TGTGCCAGCAGTTTAAAGGGACCCTCTTACAATGAGCAGTTCTTC
>TRBJ1-1|TRBV27|NA|NA
CASSLLGVGVMNTEAFF
TGTGCCAGCAGTTTATTGGGCGTTGGCGTCATGAACACTGAAGCTTTCTTT
>TRBJ1-1|TRBV27|NA|NA
CASSLRRGRGTEAFF
TGTGCCAGCAGTCTCCGCAGGGGAAGGGGCACTGAAGCTTTCTTT
>TRBJ1-2|TRBV5-6|TRBD1|NA
CASRFPGQGSRGYTF
TGTGCCAGCAGATTTCCGGGACAGGGTTCGCGCGGCTACACCTTC
>TRBJ2-4|TRBV5-4|NA|once
CASSLGGQTLAKNIQYF
TGTGCCAGCAGCTTGGGCGGGCAGACTCTAGCCAAAAACATTCAGTACTTC
>TRBJ2-3|TRBV7-2|NA|NA
CASRPRQSTDTQYF
TGTGCCAGCAGACCACGCCAGTCCACAGATACGCAGTATTTT
>TRBJ2-7|TRBV19|NA|once
CASSINEKIPYEQYF
TGTGCCAGTAGTATCAATGAGAAGATCCCCTACGAGCAGTACTTC
>TRBJ1-4|TRBV9|NA|NA
CASSVGRRSNEKLFF
TGTGCCAGCAGCGTCGGGCGCAGGTCTAATGAAAAACTGTTTTTT
>TRBJ2-6|TRBV9|NA|NA
CASSVGSGANVLTF
TGTGCCAGCAGCGTGGGCTCTGGGGCCAACGTCCTGACTTTC
>TRBJ2-3|TRBV7-9|TRBD1|NA
CAIQWTGDTQYF
TGTGCCATTCAGTGGACAGGGGATACGCAGTATTTT
>TRBJ1-1|TRBV7-8|NA|NA
CASSLEQGFLEAFF
TGTGCCAGCAGCTTAGAGCAGGGGTTCCTTGAAGCTTTCTTT
>TRBJ2-4|TRBV18|NA|NA
CASSPTLDPKNIQYF
TGTGCCAGCTCACCGACCCTCGATCCGAAAAACATTCAGTACTTC
>TRBJ1-1|TRBV9|NA|NA
CASSPSHGWKNTEAFF
TGTGCCAGCAGCCCCTCGCATGGGTGGAAAAACACTGAAGCTTTCTTT
>TRBJ1-3|TRBV10-3|NA|NA
CAISVGDNPGNTIYF
TGTGCCATCAGTGTTGGTGACAACCCTGGAAACACCATATATTTT
>TRBJ1-2|TRBV5-1|NA|few
CASSLAGAKGYTF
TGCGCCAGCAGCTTGGCAGGGGCCAAAGGCTACACCTTC
>TRBJ2-1|TRBV9|NA|NA
CASSVVHTRNEQFF
TGTGCCAGCAGCGTAGTCCACACTCGCAATGAGCAGTTCTTC
>TRBJ2-1|TRBV5-1|TRBD1|once
CATSGGNEQFF
TGCGCCACTTCAGGGGGCAATGAGCAGTTCTTC
>TRBJ2-1|TRBV9|TRBD2|NA
CASSGPSSGSRVEQFF
TGTGCCAGCAGCGGCCCTTCTAGCGGGAGTCGGGTTGAGCAGTTCTTC
>TRBJ1-1|TRBV5-8|NA|NA
CASSPDGVTNTEAFF
TGTGCCAGCAGCCCGGATGGAGTTACGAACACTGAAGCTTTCTTT
>TRBJ2-1|TRBV30|NA|once
CAWWDGYNEQFF
TGTGCCTGGTGGGACGGCTACAATGAGCAGTTCTTC
>TRBJ2-3|TRBV29-1|NA|NA
CSVALQLQDTQYF
TGCAGCGTTGCGTTGCAGCTACAAGATACGCAGTATTTT
>TRBJ2-5|TRBV10-3|NA|NA
CAISGGAGGTQYF
TGTGCCATCAGTGGCGGGGCAGGGGGAACCCAGTACTTC
>TRBJ1-1|TRBV6-6|NA|NA
CASKFTGYNTEAFF
TGTGCCAGCAAATTCACAGGGTATAACACTGAAGCTTTCTTT
>TRBJ1-5|TRBV2|TRBD1|NA
CASSSGQGSNQPQHF
TGTGCCAGCAGTAGTGGACAGGGGAGCAATCAGCCCCAGCATTTT
>TRBJ2-1|TRBV6-5|NA|NA
CASSYSITPGNEQFF
TGTGCCAGCAGTTACTCGATAACCCCCGGCAATGAGCAGTTCTTC
>TRBJ1-2|TRBV14|TRBD1|NA
CASSQDRMGRGAANYGYTF
TGTGCCAGCAGCCAAGATCGGATGGGCAGGGGGGCCGCTAACTATGGCTACACCTTC
>TRBJ1-6|TRBV2|TRBD1|NA
CASSWDRVYSPLHF
TGTGCCAGCAGCTGGGACAGGGTATATTCACCCCTCCACTTT
>TRBJ2-1|TRBV29-1|NA|NA
CSVPAYNEQFF
TGCAGCGTCCCTGCTTACAATGAGCAGTTCTTC
>TRBJ2-1|TRBV11-1|NA|NA
CASSLGTYNEQFF
TGTGCCAGCAGCTTGGGGACTTACAATGAGCAGTTCTTC
>TRBJ2-1|TRBV7-9|TRBD2|NA
CASSHSGSSYNEQFF
TGTGCCAGCAGCCATAGCGGGAGCTCCTACAATGAGCAGTTCTTC
>TRBJ2-3|TRBV14|NA|NA
CASSPRVSDTQYF
TGTGCCAGCAGCCCCAGGGTGTCAGATACGCAGTATTTT